Sequencing of this T cell receptor beta chain was carried out in a study of blood T cell repertoires in COVID-19. V shed 4 bases and J 3 bases; nucleotides not matched to a gene: 2. The CDR3 is 14 residues long. Germline V gene sequence: CDR1 SQVTM, CDR2 ANQGSEA. Measured with immunoSEQ multiplex PCR; TCRdb has only the in-frame clones, and not every one. The sample holds 250,000 to 350,000 clones, 75% to 90% seen once. This clone was detected many times. Ages ranged from roughly 18 to 100 years, with residence in around 24 US areas. This TCR was sampled from a woman aged 45-59 years who had recovered from COVID-19. The sample comprised PBMCs or T cells enriched from blood (not recorded which). V and J are TRBV29-1 and TRBJ2-2; 10 bases align to TRBD1. The CDR3 coding sequence is TGCAGCGTTGCCGGGACAGGGGACACCGGGGAGCTGTTTTTT. Translated: CSVAGTGDTGELFF.